This T cell receptor beta chain was documented in a study of blood T cells in healthy people across ages. Alongside a J-beta primer mix, a sample-barcoded 5' primer served in a second PCR lasting about 6 to 11 cycles. From the 5' RACE reads, TCRdb called clonotypes with MiXCR, one entry per CDR3 protein. This table holds hundreds of thousands of distinct CDR3 sequences, around 43% found once. This CDR3 spans 16 amino acids. Germline values: CDR1 DFQATT, CDR2 SNEGSKA (reference sequence). With regard to this clonotype: The antigen is unknown. At one end, the junction sequence differs from germline, possibly due to a read error.

General study results and limits: Age brought a roughly linear fall in TCR beta diversity measured per million T cells.

This chain connects TRBV20-1 to TRBJ2-1, with TRBD2 identical over 11 bases. The sequencing sample was made of blood. The TCR comes from a man aged 55 to 70 in good health. The chain's CDR3 is CGARGLSGGDINEQFF. CDR3 bases: TGCGGTGCTAGAGGACTTAGCGGGGGGGACATCAATGAGCAGTTCTTC.